A selection of T cell receptor beta chains follows, all from one sample in a study of cytomegalovirus exposure and HLA in healthy donors. The data were produced by immunoSEQ multiplex PCR, yet TCRdb's version contains in-frame clones alone and is incomplete. There are about 140,000 clones in the sample; roughly nine tenths occur only once, and less than 3.5% lies in the top ten. Material for sequencing was PBMCs. All receptors derive from a man younger than 30 in good health and CMV-seronegative. Each CDR3 is given with its conserved first and last residue. Fields, in order: clone size, J gene, V gene, D gene, CDR3 protein, CDR3 DNA. The D gene is left open where the match is weak. Some rows have no size entry. The others give once, few or many, or a class for an expanded clone.

few | TRBJ2-7 | TRBV5-1 | NA | CASSPRIASEQYF | TGCGCCAGCAGTCCCAGAATAGCCTCCGAGCAGTACTTC
NA | TRBJ2-1 | TRBV19 | NA | CASSLQVTSYNEQFF | TGTGCCAGTAGCTTGCAGGTAACCTCCTACAATGAGCAGTTCTTC
NA | TRBJ2-3 | TRBV27 | TRBD1 | CASTLYGTGTTDTQYF | TGTGCCAGCACGCTATATGGGACAGGGACCACAGATACGCAGTATTTT
NA | TRBJ2-1 | TRBV27 | TRBD2 | CASSGGGSYNEQFF | TGTGCCAGCAGCGGGGGGGGCTCCTACAATGAGCAGTTCTTC
NA | TRBJ2-3 | TRBV13 | NA | CAGSPRSGDTQYF | TGTGCCGGCAGCCCGCGGAGCGGGGATACGCAGTATTTT
NA | TRBJ2-1 | TRBV27 | TRBD2 | CASRAGYGASGSWDEQFF | TGTGCCAGCAGGGCTGGCTACGGTGCGAGCGGGAGTTGGGATGAGCAGTTCTTC
NA | TRBJ2-2 | TRBV5-4 | NA | CASSLVQENTGELFF | TGTGCCAGCAGCTTGGTACAGGAGAACACCGGGGAGCTGTTTTTT
NA | TRBJ1-2 | TRBV5-6 | NA | CASSRGVGNPPNYGYTF | TGTGCCAGCAGCCGGGGGGTGGGGAACCCACCGAATTATGGCTACACCTTC
NA | TRBJ2-1 | TRBV4-3 | NA | CASSQVWGRYNEQFF | TGCGCCAGCAGCCAAGTGTGGGGGAGGTACAATGAGCAGTTCTTC
NA | TRBJ2-7 | TRBV19 | NA | CATSAGRETYEQYF | TGTGCCACTTCTGCGGGACGGGAAACCTACGAGCAGTACTTC
NA | TRBJ1-3 | TRBV28 | NA | CASSLFGDAGGNTIYF | TGTGCCAGCAGTTTGTTCGGGGACGCGGGAGGAAACACCATATATTTT
NA | TRBJ2-7 | TRBV2 | TRBD1 | CATQGAGVREQYF | TGTGCCACTCAGGGGGCCGGCGTGAGAGAGCAGTACTTC
once | TRBJ1-2 | TRBV5-6 | NA | CASSVGGGHPSNYGYTF | TGTGCCAGCAGCGTAGGTGGAGGCCATCCTTCTAACTATGGCTACACCTTC
NA | TRBJ2-2 | TRBV4-1 | NA | CASRPQGVSGELFF | TGCGCCAGCAGACCACAGGGAGTGTCCGGGGAGCTGTTTTTT
once | TRBJ2-1 | TRBV9 | NA | CASSAVGGSYNEQFF | TGTGCCAGCAGCGCCGTGGGGGGTTCCTACAATGAGCAGTTCTTC
few | TRBJ1-6 | TRBV7-9 | TRBD1 | CASTLQTGGSLHF | TGTGCCAGCACCCTTCAGACAGGGGGCTCCCTCCACTTT
NA | TRBJ1-2 | TRBV2 | NA | CASSVNPQAPSYGYTF | TGTGCCAGCAGTGTCAATCCACAGGCCCCATCCTATGGCTACACCTTC
NA | TRBJ2-5 | TRBV6-5 | NA | CASRPLGGETQYF | TGTGCCAGCAGGCCCTTGGGGGGAGAGACCCAGTACTTC
NA | TRBJ2-7 | TRBV28 | TRBD2 | CASRILGTSGSYEQYF | TGTGCCAGCAGAATCCTCGGGACTAGCGGGTCCTACGAGCAGTACTTC
NA | TRBJ1-4 | TRBV30 | NA | CAWSVLNRGEKLFF | TGTGCCTGGAGTGTACTCAATAGGGGGGAAAAACTGTTTTTT
few | TRBJ2-2 | TRBV10-3 | NA | CAISPFSFGDTGELFF | TGTGCCATCAGCCCTTTCAGCTTCGGAGACACCGGGGAGCTGTTTTTT
once | TRBJ2-1 | TRBV5-1 | NA | CASSLARGLVEQFF | TGCGCCAGCAGCTTGGCCCGGGGGTTGGTGGAGCAGTTCTTC
NA | TRBJ2-1 | TRBV27 | NA | CASSFGYNEQFF | TGTGCCAGCAGTTTCGGGTACAATGAGCAGTTCTTC
NA | TRBJ2-3 | TRBV27 | NA | CASSSPLGGRGADTQYF | TGTGCCAGCAGTTCCCCCCTTGGGGGCCGGGGCGCAGATACGCAGTATTTT
NA | TRBJ1-2 | TRBV19 | TRBD1 | CASSIAHRGEWYGYTF | TGTGCCAGTAGTATAGCCCACAGGGGTGAATGGTATGGCTACACCTTC
few | TRBJ2-1 | TRBV6-5 | NA | CASSYLPPQNEQFF | TGTGCCAGCAGTTATTTGCCCCCGCAGAATGAGCAGTTCTTC